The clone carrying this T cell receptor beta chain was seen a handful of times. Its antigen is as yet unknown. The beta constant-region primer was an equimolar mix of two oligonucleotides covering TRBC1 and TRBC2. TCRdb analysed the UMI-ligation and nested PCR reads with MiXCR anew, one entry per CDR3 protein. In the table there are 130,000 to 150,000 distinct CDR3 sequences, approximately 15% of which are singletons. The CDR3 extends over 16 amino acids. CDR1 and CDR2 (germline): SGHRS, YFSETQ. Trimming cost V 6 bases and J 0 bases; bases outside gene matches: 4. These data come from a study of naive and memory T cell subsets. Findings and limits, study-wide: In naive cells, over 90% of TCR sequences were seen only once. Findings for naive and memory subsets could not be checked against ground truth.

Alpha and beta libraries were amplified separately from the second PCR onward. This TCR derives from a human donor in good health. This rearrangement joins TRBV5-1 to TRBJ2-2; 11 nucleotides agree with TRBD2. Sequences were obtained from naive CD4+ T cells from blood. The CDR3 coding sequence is TGCGCCAGCAATCAACTAGCGGGAGCGAACACCGGGGAGCTGTTTTTT. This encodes CASNQLAGANTGELFF.